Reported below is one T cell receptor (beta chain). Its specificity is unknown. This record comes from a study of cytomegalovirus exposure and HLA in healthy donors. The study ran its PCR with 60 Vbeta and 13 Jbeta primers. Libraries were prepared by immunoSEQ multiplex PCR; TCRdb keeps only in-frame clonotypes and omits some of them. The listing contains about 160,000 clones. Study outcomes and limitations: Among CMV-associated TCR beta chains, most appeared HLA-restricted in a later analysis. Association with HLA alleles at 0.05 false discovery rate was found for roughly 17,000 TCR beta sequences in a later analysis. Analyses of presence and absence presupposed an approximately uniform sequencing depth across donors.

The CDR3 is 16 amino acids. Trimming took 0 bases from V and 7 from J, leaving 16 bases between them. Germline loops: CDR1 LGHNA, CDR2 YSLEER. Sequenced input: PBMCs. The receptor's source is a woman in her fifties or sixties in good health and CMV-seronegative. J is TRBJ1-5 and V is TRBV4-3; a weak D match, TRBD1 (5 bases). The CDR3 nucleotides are TGCGCCAGCAGCCAAGATTTAGCGGGGCGAGGACAGCCCCAGCATTTT. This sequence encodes CASSQDLAGRGQPQHF.